The sequence of this T cell receptor (beta chain) was determined in a study of T cell responses to AZD1222 COVID-19 vaccine. Study at large: Second doses that came at about 4 or about 12 weeks were put together.

Sequencing was performed with immunoSEQ multiplex PCR; in TCRdb, only in-frame clones are kept and a portion is missing. In the table there are 150,000 to 200,000 clones, around 90% of which are singletons. CDR3 length: 13 amino acids. V was shortened by 5 bases and J by 6 bases, with 13 bases between the two germline ends. In germline, CDR1 is LNHDA, CDR2 SQIVND (reference sequence). Findings and limits, study-wide: Dominant at 160-218 and 743-854, vaccine-associated CD4 TCRs also spanned spike. Clonal diversity was possibly underestimated, and the donors were mostly white British, with more females.

Comments on this clone: Its matching antigen is unknown.

The sequence came from an adult in good health. Specimen: peripheral blood, collected on day 0 of AZD1222 vaccination. The genes are TRBV19 and TRBJ1-2, with D perhaps TRBD1 (5 bases). DNA for the CDR3: TGTGCCAGTAGTTTGAGAAGGGGTGATGGCTACACCTTC. This codes for CASSLRRGDGYTF.